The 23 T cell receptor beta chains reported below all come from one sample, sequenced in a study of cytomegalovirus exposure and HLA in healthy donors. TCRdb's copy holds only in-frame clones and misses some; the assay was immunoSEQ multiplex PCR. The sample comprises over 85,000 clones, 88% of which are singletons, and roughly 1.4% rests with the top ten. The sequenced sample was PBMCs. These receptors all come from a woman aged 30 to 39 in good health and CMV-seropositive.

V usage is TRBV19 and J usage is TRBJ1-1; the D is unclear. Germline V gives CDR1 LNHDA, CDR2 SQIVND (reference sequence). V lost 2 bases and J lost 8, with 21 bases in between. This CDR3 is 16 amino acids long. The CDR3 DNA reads TGTGCCAGTAGTATATTGGGAGTGGGCTTGGAAATGGAAGCTTTCTTT. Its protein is CASSILGVGLEMEAFF.

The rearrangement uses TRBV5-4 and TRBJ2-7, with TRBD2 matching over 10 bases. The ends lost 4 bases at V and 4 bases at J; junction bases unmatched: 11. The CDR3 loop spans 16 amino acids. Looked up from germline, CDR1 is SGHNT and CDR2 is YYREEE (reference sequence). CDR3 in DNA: TGTGCCAGCAGCCCCTCAGCGGGAGGGATCCTATACGAGCAGTACTTC. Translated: CASSPSAGGILYEQYF.

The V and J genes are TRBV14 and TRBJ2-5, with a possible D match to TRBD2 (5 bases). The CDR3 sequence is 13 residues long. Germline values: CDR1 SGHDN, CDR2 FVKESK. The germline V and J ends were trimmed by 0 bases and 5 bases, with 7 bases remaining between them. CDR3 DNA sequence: TGTGCCAGCAGCCAAGAGGACTCGGAGACCCAGTACTTC. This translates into CASSQEDSETQYF.

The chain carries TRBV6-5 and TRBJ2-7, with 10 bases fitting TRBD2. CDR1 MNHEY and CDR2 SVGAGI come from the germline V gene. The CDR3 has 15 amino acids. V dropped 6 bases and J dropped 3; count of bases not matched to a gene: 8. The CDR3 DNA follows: TGTGCCAGCAGCTCCGGGACTAGCGCTTACTACGAGCAGTACTTC. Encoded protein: CASSSGTSAYYEQYF.

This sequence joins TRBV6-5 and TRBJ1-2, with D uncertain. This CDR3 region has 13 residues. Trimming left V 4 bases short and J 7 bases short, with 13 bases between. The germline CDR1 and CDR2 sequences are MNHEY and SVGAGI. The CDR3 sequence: CASSSPSAGGYTF. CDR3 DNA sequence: TGTGCCAGCAGTTCTCCAAGTGCCGGTGGCTACACCTTC.

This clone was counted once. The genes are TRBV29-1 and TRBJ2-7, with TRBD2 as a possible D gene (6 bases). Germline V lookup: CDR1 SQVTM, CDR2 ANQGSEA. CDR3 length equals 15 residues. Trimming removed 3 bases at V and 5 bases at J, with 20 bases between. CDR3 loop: CSVEPSGPNSHEQYF. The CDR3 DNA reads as TGCAGCGTTGAGCCGAGCGGGCCCAATTCCCACGAGCAGTACTTC.

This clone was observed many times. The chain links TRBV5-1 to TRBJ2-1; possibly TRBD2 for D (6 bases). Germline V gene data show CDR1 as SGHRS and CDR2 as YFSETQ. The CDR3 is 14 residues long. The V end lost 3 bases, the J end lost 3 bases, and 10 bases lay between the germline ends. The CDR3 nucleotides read TGCGCCAGCAGCTCGGGCGGGATCTACAATGAGCAGTTCTTC. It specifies CASSSGGIYNEQFF.

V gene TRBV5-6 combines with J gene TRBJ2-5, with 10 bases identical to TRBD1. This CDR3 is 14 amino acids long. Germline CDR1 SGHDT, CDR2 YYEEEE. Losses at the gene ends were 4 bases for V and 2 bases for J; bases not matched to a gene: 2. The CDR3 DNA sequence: TGTGCCAGCAGCCAGGGACAGGGGCAAGAGACCCAGTACTTC. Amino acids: CASSQGQGQETQYF.

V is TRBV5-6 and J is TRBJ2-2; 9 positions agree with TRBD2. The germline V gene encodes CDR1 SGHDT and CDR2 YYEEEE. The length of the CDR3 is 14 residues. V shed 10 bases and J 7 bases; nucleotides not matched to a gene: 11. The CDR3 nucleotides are TGTGCCTCGCAAGCGGGAGGAATACACGGGGAGCTGTTTTTT. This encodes CASQAGGIHGELFF.

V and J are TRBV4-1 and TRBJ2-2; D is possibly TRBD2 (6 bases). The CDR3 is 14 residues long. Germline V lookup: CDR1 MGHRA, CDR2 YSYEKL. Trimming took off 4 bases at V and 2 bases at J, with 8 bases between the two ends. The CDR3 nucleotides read TGCGCCAGCAGCCGGAGGGAAAACACCGGGGAGCTGTTTTTT. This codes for CASSRRENTGELFF.

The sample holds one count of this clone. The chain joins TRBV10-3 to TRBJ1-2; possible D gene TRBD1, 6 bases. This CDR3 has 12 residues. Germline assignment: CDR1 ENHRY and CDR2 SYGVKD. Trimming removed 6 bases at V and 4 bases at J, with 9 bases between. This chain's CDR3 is CAISLDSYGYTF. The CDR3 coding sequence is TGTGCCATCAGCCTGGACAGCTATGGCTACACCTTC.

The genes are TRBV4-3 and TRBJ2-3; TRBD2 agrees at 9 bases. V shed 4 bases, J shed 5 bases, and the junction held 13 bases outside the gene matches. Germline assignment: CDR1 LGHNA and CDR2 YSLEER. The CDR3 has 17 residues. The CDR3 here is CASSRFIAGAAEDTQYF. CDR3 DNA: TGCGCCAGCAGCCGATTCATAGCGGGGGCCGCCGAAGATACGCAGTATTTT.

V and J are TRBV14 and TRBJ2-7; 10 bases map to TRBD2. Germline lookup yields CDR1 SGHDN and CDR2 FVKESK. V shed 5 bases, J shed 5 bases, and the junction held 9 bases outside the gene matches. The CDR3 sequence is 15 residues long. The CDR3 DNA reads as TGTGCCAGCAGCGGCCTAGCGGGAGATTGGAACGAGCAGTACTTC. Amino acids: CASSGLAGDWNEQYF.

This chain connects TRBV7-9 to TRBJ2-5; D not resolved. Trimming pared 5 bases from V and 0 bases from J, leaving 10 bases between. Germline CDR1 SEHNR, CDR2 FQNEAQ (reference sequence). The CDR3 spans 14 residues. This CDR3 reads CASSPSGYQETQYF. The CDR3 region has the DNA TGTGCCAGCAGCCCCTCCGGGTACCAAGAGACCCAGTACTTC.

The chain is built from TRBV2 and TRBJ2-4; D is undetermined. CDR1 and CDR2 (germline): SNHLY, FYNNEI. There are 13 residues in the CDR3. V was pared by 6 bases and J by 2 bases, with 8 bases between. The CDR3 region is CASSSRTKNIQYF. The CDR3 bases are TGTGCCAGCAGCTCTAGGACCAAAAACATTCAGTACTTC. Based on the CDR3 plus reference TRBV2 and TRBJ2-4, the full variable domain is EPEVTQTPSHQVTQMGQEVILRCVPISNHLYFYWYRQILGQKVEFLVSFYNNEISEKSEIFDDQFSVERPDGSNFTLKIRSTKLEDSAMYFCASSSRTKNIQYFGAGTRLSVL.

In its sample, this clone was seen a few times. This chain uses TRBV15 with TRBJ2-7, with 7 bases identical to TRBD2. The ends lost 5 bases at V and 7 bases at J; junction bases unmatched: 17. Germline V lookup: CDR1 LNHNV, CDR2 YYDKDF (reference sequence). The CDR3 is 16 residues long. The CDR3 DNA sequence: TGTGCCACCAGCGAGAGGGTTACGGGGGGTAATGCGGAGCAGTACTTC. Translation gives CATSERVTGGNAEQYF.

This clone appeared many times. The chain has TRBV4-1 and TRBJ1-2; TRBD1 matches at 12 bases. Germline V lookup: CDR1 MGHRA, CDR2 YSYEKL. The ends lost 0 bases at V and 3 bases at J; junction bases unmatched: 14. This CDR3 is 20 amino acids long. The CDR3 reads CASSQERGRGQGARDYGYTF. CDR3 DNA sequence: TGCGCCAGCAGCCAAGAAAGGGGTCGGGGACAGGGGGCGCGAGACTATGGCTACACCTTC.

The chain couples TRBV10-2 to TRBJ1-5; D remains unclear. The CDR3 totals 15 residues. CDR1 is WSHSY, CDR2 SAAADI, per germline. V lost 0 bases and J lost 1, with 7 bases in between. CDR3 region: CASSESAGSNQPQHF. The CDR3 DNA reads TGCGCCAGCAGTGAGTCAGCGGGGAGCAATCAGCCCCAGCATTTT.

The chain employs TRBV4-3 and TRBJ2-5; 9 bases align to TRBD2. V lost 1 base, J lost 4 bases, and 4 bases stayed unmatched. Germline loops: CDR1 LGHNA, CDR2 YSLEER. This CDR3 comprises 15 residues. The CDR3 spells CASSQGLAGLETQYF. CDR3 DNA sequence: TGCGCCAGCAGCCAAGGTCTAGCGGGATTAGAGACCCAGTACTTC.

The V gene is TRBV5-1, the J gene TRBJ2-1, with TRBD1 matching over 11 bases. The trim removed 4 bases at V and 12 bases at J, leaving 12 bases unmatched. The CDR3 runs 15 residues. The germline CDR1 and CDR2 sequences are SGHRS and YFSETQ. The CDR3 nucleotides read TGCGCCAGCAGCACCCCCGGGACAGGGGGAGGGGGGCAGTTCTTC. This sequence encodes CASSTPGTGGGGQFF.

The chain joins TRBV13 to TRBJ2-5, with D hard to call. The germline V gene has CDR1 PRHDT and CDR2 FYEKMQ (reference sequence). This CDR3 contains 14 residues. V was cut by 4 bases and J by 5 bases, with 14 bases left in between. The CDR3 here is CASSSRRVRETQYF. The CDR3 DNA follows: TGTGCCAGCAGCTCCAGACGGGTTCGGGAGACCCAGTACTTC.

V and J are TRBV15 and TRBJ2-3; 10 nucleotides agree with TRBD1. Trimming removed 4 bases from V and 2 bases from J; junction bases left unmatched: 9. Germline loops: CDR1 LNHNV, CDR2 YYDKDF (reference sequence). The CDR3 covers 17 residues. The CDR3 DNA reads TGTGCCACCAGCAAGGGACAGGGGCGACATATCACAGATACGCAGTATTTT. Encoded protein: CATSKGQGRHITDTQYF.

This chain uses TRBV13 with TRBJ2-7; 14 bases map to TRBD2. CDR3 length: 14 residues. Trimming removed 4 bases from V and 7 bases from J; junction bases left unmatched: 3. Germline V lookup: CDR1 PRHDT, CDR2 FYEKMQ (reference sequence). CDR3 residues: CASSSGLAGEEQYF. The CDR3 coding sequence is TGTGCCAGCAGCTCGGGACTAGCGGGGGAAGAGCAGTACTTC.